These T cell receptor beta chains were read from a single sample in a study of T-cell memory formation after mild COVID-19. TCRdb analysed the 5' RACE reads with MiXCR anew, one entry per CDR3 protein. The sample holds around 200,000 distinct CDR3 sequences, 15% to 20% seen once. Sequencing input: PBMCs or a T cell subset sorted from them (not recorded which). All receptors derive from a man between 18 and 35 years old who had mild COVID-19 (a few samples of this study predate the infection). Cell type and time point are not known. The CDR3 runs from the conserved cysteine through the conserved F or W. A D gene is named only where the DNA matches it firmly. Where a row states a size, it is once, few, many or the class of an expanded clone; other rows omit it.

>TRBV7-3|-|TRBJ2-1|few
TGTGCCAGCAGCTTAAGAGGGCTCACTCGGGATGAGCAGTTCTTC
CASSLRGLTRDEQFF
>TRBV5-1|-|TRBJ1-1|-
TGCACCAGCAGCTTGTGGCCTTCGACAGGCAGGTGGTCGGACACTGAAGCTTTCTTT
CTSSLWPSTGRWSDTEAFF
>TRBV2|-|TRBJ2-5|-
TGTGCCAGCGGACGGGGGATTCAAGAGACCCAGTACTTC
CASGRGIQETQYF
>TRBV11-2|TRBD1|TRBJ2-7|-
TGTGCCAGCAGCTCAGACAGGGACTCCTACGAGCAGTACTTC
CASSSDRDSYEQYF
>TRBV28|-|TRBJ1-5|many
TGTGCCAGCAGTTTACCAGGGCAGGGCGGGAAGCCCCAGCATTTT
CASSLPGQGGKPQHF
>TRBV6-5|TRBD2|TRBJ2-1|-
TGTGCCAGCAGTCCCCCGGGCGGGGGGACCGGTAATGAGCAGTTCTTC
CASSPPGGGTGNEQFF
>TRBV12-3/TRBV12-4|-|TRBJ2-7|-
TGTGCCAGCAGCTTCGGGGGGCCCTCCTACGAGCAGTACTTC
CASSFGGPSYEQYF
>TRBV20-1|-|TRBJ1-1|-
TGCAGTGCTACCCGGGACAAGGACACTGAAGCTTTCTTT
CSATRDKDTEAFF
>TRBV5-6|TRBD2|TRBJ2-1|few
TGTGCCAGCAGCTTCCGGCTAGCGGGGTACAATGAGCAGTTCTTC
CASSFRLAGYNEQFF
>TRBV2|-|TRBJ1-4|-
TGTGCCAGCAGTTCTAGGGTTTCTGATGAAAAACTGTTTTTT
CASSSRVSDEKLFF
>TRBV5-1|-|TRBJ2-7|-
TGCGCCACTAGAGCCGGACAGCGCTACGAGCAGTACTTC
CATRAGQRYEQYF
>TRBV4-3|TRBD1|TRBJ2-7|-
TGCGCCAGCAGCCAGGCCCCGGGACAGGGTGACGAGCAGTACTTC
CASSQAPGQGDEQYF
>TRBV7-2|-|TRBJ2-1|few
TGTGCCAGCAGTATTAGGGACACACAGTTCTTC
CASSIRDTQFF
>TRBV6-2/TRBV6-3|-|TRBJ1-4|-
TGTGCCAGCAGTTACTCTGGAAAACTGTTTTTT
CASSYSGKLFF
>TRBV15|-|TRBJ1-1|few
TGTGCCACCAGCACAGGGCTGAACACTGAAGCTTTCTTT
CATSTGLNTEAFF
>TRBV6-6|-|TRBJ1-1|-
TGTGCCTTACCTGGCCCCCATAGGGCCGAAGCTTTCTTT
CALPGPHRAEAFF
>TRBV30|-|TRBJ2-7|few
TGTGCCTGGAGCCCACAGGGCCACGAGCAGTACTTC
CAWSPQGHEQYF
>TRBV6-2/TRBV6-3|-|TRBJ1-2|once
TGTGCCAGCAGCCTCGGCCCGAAGGAACCATGGTATGGCTACACCTTC
CASSLGPKEPWYGYTF
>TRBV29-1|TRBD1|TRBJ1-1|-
TGCAGCGTTGAAGGGACAGGGGGCGCGAACACTGAAGCTTTCTTT
CSVEGTGGANTEAFF
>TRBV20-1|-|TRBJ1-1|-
TGCAGTGCTCTCGGCGGGAACACTGAAGCTTTCTTT
CSALGGNTEAFF
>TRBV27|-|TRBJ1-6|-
TGTGCCAGCAGCCCAGGCAGTTGGGTCTATAATTCACCCCTCCACTTT
CASSPGSWVYNSPLHF
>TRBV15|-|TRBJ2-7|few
TGTGCCACCAGCAGAGTGAACAGGTTCGACGAGCAGTACTTC
CATSRVNRFDEQYF
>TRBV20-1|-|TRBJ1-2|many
TGCAGTGCTCAGCCCCAGCAGGGGAGGTCCTATGGCTACACCTTC
CSAQPQQGRSYGYTF
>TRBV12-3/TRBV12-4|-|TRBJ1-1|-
TGTGCCAGCAGCCGCGGACACCCAAACACTGAAGCTTTCTTT
CASSRGHPNTEAFF
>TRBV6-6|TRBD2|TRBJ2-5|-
TGTGCCAGCAGCCAAGGGACTAGCGGGCGGCAAGAGACCCAGTACTTC
CASSQGTSGRQETQYF
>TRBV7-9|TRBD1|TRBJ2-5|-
TGTGCCAGCAGCTCGACAGGGGAGACCCAGTACTTC
CASSSTGETQYF
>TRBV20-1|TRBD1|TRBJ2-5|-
TGCAGTGCTAGACAGGGGGCGCGTCGGGAGACCCAGTACTTC
CSARQGARRETQYF
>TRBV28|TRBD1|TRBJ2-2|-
TGTGCCAGCAGTTTGCCGGGACAGGGGTTCACCGGGGAGCTGTTTTTT
CASSLPGQGFTGELFF
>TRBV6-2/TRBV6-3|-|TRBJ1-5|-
TGTGCCAGCAGTCGGGTCTCGAGCAATCAGCCCCAGCATTTT
CASSRVSSNQPQHF
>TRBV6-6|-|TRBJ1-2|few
TGTGCCAGCAGTTACCGCGTTTCCGGCTACACCTTC
CASSYRVSGYTF
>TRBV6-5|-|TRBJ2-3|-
TGTGCCAGCAGTTACTCCGGGGGCCAGAGCACAGATACGCAGTATTTT
CASSYSGGQSTDTQYF
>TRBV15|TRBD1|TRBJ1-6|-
TGTGCCACCAGCAGGGAGACAGGGGGGAATTCACCCCTCCACTTT
CATSRETGGNSPLHF
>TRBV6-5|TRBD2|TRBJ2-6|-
TGTGCCAGCAGCCTCTTCCCAGCGGGGGTTCCCTCTGGGGCCAACGTCCTGACTTTC
CASSLFPAGVPSGANVLTF
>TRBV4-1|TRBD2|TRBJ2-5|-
TGCGCCAGCAGCCAGGAGACTAGCGGAGGATTTTGGACCCAGTACTTC
CASSQETSGGFWTQYF
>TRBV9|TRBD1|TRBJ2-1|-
TGTGCCAGCAGCCCCCGACAGGGTAGGAATGAGCAGTTCTTC
CASSPRQGRNEQFF
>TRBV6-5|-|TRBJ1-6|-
TGTGCCAGCACAGCGAGCTCCTATAATTCACCCCTCCACTTT
CASTASSYNSPLHF
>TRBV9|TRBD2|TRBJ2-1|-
TGTGCCAGCAGCCCCCGGGGCAGCGGGGTCCAGGATGAGCAGTTCTTC
CASSPRGSGVQDEQFF
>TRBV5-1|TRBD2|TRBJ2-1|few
TGCGCCAGCAGCTTGCGGCGGGGGGGCAGTCGTTACTACAATGAGCAGTTCTTC
CASSLRRGGSRYYNEQFF
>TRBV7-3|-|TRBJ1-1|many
TGTGCCAGCAGCTTAACTCCGACAGATCAGGCAGCTTTCTTT
CASSLTPTDQAAFF
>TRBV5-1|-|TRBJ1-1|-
TGCGCCAGCAGCGTCAACAGGGTGAGGGACACTGAAGCTTTCTTT
CASSVNRVRDTEAFF
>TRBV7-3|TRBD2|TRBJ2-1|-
TGTGCCAGCAGCTTAAGCAGCGGGGGCGATGAGCAGTTCTTC
CASSLSSGGDEQFF
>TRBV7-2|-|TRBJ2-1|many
TGTGCCAGCAGCTTAACGTGGAGGGGCTCCTACAATGAGCAGTTCTTC
CASSLTWRGSYNEQFF
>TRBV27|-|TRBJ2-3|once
TGTGCCAGCAGTGTGGGGTTTCAGGCAGATACGCAGTATTTT
CASSVGFQADTQYF
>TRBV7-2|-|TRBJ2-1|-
TGTGCCAGCAGCCCATTTCTTGGCCTAGAGGGCGGTGAGCAGTTCTTC
CASSPFLGLEGGEQFF
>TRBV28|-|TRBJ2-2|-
TGTGCCAGCAGTCCCTCCCTTTGGGAGCTGTTTTTT
CASSPSLWELFF
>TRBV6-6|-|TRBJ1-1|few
TGTGCCAGCCTCAAACCCCACAGGACCCTTTATGAAGCTTTCTTT
CASLKPHRTLYEAFF
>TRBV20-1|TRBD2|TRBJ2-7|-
TGCAGTGCTAGCTACCTTAGCGGGGGGACTACCTACGAGCAGTACTTC
CSASYLSGGTTYEQYF
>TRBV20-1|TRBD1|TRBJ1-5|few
TGCAGTGGGACAGGGGGCAATCAGCCCCAGCATTTT
CSGTGGNQPQHF
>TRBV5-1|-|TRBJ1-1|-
TGCGCCAGCAGCTTGAACACCATGAACACTGAAGCTTTCTTT
CASSLNTMNTEAFF
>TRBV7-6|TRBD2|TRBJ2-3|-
TGTGCCAGCAGCGGCCGCGGGGGGGGAACAGATACGCAGTATTTT
CASSGRGGGTDTQYF
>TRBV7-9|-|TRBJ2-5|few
TGTGCCAGCAGCTTATCCCGGGCTGGAGAGACCCAGTACTTC
CASSLSRAGETQYF